These 4 T cell receptor beta chains came from one sample sequenced in a study of OX40 agonist ivuxolimab in advanced cancers. Sequencing was performed with immunoSEQ multiplex PCR; in TCRdb, only in-frame clones are kept and a portion is missing. The table has some 60,000 clones, roughly 86% seen once. The sample consisted of CD4+ or CD8+ T cells sorted from blood, taken in a trial of the OX40 agonist ivuxolimab. Source of these receptors: an adult with an advanced solid tumor such as melanoma, head and neck, liver or kidney cancer.

The rearrangement links TRBV7-9 to TRBJ2-3; D perhaps matches TRBD2 (5 bases). There are 14 residues in the CDR3. The V end was cut by 5 bases, the J end by 3 bases, with 12 bases between. Germline CDR1 reads SEHNR; CDR2 reads FQNEAQ (reference sequence). The CDR3 sequence is CASSPGLATDTQYF. The CDR3 DNA is TGTGCCAGCAGCCCTGGACTCGCAACAGATACGCAGTATTTT.

The rearrangement links TRBV5-1 to TRBJ1-2, with D maybe TRBD1 (5 bases). The CDR3 extends over 17 amino acids. The germline V gene has CDR1 SGHRS and CDR2 YFSETQ. The V end was cut by 0 bases, the J end by 6 bases, with 21 bases between. The CDR3 loop reads CASSLVGAGGSVDGYTF. As DNA, the CDR3 is TGCGCCAGCAGCTTGGTTGGAGCCGGGGGTTCTGTTGATGGCTACACCTTC.

The rearrangement uses TRBV7-2 and TRBJ2-3, with 8 positions matching TRBD2. V lost 5 bases to trimming and J lost 6 bases; unmatched junction nucleotides: 7. This CDR3 is built from 14 residues. Germline CDR1 is SGHTA and CDR2 is FQGNSA. This CDR3 is CASSLFRLADTQYF. CDR3 bases: TGTGCCAGCAGCCTTTTTCGACTAGCGGATACGCAGTATTTT.

The table lists this clone with a count of one. This rearrangement joins TRBV5-1 to TRBJ2-1; D unclear. Germline lookup yields CDR1 SGHRS and CDR2 YFSETQ. V was trimmed by 0 bases and J by 2 bases, leaving 6 bases between them. The CDR3 is 14 residues long. CDR3 sequence: CASSLEAAYNEQFF. The CDR3 DNA reads TGCGCCAGCAGCTTGGAGGCCGCCTACAATGAGCAGTTCTTC.